This T cell receptor beta chain was identified in a study of control samples from healthy donors and cancer patients. There are 15 residues in the CDR3. V gave up 8 bases and J gave up 0 bases, with 15 bases separating them. Germline assignment: CDR1 MDHEN and CDR2 SYDVKM. Sequencing was performed with immunoSEQ multiplex PCR; in TCRdb, only in-frame clones are kept and a portion is missing. The sample has around 76,000 clones; about 89% are singletons. This clonotype was obtained from a woman aged 45-60 years with colorectal cancer. The sample was PBMCs. The V and J genes are TRBV28 and TRBJ2-3; D unclear. The CDR3 loop reads CASGSWQASTDTQYF. CDR3 sequence (DNA): TGTGCCAGCGGGTCATGGCAGGCAAGCACAGATACGCAGTATTTT.